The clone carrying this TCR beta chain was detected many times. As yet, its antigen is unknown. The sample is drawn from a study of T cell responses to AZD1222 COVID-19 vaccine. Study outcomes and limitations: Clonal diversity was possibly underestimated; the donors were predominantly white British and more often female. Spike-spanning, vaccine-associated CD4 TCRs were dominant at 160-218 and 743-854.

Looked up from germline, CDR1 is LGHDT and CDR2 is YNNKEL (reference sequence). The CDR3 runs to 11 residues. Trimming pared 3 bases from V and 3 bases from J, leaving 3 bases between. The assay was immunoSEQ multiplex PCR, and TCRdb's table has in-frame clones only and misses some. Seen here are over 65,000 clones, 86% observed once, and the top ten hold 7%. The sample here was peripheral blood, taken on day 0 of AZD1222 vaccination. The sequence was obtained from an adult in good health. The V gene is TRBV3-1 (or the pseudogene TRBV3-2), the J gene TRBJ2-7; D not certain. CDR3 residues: CASSQLYEQYF. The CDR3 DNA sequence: TGTGCCAGCAGCCAGCTCTACGAGCAGTACTTC.